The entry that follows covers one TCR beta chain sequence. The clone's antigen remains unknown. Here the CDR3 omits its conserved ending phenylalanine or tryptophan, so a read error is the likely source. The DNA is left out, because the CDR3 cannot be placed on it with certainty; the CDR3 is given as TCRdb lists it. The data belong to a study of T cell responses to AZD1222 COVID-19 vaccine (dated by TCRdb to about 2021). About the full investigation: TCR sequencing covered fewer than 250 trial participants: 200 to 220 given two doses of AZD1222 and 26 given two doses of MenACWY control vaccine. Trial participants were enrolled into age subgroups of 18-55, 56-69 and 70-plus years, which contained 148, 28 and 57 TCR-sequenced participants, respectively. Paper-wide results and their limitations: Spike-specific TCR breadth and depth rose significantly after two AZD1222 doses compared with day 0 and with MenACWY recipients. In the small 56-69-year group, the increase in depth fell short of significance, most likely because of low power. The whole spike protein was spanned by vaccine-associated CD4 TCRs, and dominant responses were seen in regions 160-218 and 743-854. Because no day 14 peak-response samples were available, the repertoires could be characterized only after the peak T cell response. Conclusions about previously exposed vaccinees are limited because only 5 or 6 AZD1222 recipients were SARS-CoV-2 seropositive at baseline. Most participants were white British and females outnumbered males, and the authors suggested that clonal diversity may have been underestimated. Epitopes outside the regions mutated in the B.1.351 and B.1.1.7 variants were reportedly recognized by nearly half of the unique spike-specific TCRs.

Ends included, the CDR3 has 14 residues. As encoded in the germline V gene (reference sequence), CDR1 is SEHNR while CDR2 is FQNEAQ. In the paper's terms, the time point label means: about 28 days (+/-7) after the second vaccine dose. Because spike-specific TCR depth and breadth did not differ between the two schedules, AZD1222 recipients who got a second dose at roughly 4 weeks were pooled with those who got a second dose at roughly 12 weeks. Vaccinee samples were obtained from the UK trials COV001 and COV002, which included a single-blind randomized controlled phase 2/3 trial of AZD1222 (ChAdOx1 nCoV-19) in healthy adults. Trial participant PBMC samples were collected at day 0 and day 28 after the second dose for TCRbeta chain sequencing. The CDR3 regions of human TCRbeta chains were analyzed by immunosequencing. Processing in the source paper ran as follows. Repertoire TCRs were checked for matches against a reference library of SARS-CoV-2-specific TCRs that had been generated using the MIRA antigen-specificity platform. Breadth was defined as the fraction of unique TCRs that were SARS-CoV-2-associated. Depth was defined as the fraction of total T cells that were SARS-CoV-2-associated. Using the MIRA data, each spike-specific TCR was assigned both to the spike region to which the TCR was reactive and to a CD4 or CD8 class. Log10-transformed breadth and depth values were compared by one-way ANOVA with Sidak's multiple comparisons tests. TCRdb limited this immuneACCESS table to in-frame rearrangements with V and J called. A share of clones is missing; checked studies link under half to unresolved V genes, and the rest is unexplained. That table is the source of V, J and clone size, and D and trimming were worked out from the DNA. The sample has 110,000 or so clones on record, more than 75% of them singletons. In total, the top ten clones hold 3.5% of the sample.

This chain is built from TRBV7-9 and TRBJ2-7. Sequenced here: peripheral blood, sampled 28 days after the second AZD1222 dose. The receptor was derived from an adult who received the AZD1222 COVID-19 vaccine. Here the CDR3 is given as CASSRANYEQYSVL.